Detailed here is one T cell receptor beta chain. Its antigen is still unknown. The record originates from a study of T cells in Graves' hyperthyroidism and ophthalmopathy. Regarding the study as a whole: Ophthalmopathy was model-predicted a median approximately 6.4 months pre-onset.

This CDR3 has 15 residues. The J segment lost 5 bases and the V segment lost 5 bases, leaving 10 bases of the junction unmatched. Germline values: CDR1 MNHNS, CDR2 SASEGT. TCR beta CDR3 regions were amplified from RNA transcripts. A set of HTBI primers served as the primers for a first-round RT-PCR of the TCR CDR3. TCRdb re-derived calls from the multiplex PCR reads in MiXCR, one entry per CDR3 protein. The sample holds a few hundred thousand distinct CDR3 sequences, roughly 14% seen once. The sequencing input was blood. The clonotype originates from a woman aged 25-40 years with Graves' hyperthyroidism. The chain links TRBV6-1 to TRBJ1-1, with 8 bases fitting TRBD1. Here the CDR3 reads CASSPTAGGFTEAFF. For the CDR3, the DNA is TGTGCCAGCAGTCCTACCGCAGGGGGCTTTACTGAAGCTTTCTTT.